These 28 T cell receptor beta chains originate from one sample sequenced in a study of OX40 agonist ivuxolimab in advanced cancers. Profiling relied on immunoSEQ multiplex PCR, and the TCRdb table lists in-frame clones only, not all of them. This sample carries tens of thousands of clones, 88% of them seen once, and the ten largest clones take 9.5% to 10%. Sample: CD4+ or CD8+ T cells sorted from blood, taken in a trial of the OX40 agonist ivuxolimab. All receptors come from an adult with an advanced solid tumor such as melanoma, head and neck, liver or kidney cancer.

CDR3 bases: TGCGCCAGCAGCTTGGAAAGGACGGACTACAATGAGCAGTTCTTC. It codes for CASSLERTDYNEQFF. The chain joins TRBV5-1 to TRBJ2-1; D ambiguous. The germline V gene encodes CDR1 SGHRS and CDR2 YFSETQ. This CDR3 is built from 15 residues. V lost 0 bases and J lost 3, with 10 bases in between.

This sequence joins TRBV28 and TRBJ1-6, with unresolved D. The CDR3 totals 17 residues. The germline CDR1 and CDR2 sequences are MDHEN and SYDVKM. V was cut by 3 bases and J by 0 bases, with 12 bases left in between. The chain's CDR3 is CASSFVGGSSYNSPLHF. The CDR3 nucleotides read TGTGCCAGCAGTTTTGTGGGAGGCAGCTCCTATAATTCACCCCTCCACTTT.

The genes are TRBV28 and TRBJ2-3; 8 positions match TRBD2. From germline, CDR1 is MDHEN and CDR2 SYDVKM. This CDR3 has 15 residues. V shed 10 bases, J shed 7 bases, and the junction held 16 bases outside the gene matches. The CDR3 loop is CATVTGLAGGYTQYF. As DNA, the CDR3 is TGTGCCACCGTTACTGGCCTTGCGGGAGGTTATACGCAGTATTTT.

The chain joins TRBV7-8 to TRBJ1-4; D unclear. The CDR3 runs 15 residues. Trimming pared 1 base from V and 4 bases from J, leaving 10 bases between. Per germline, CDR1 SGHVS and CDR2 FQNEAQ. The CDR3 loop is CASSLEGVRNEKLFF. DNA of the CDR3: TGTGCCAGCAGCTTAGAGGGAGTTCGTAATGAAAAACTGTTTTTT.

The chain is built from TRBV6-5 and TRBJ2-3; possibly TRBD1 for D (5 bases). Trimming shortened V by 2 bases and J by 8 bases, and 11 bases separated the two germline ends. The CDR3 has 13 residues. CDR1 is MNHEY, CDR2 SVGAGI, per germline. CDR3 region: CASSYLGESTQYF. The DNA of the CDR3 is TGTGCCAGCAGTTACCTAGGGGAAAGTACGCAGTATTTT.

This rearrangement joins TRBV19 to TRBJ2-3, with D unclear. CDR3 length: 15 amino acids. The ends were cut back, 3 bases at V and 0 bases at J, with 10 bases in the middle. CDR1 and CDR2 from the germline V gene are LNHDA and SQIVND (reference sequence). CDR3 sequence: CASSIGQSSTDTQYF. The DNA of the CDR3 is TGTGCCAGTAGTATCGGCCAGTCTAGCACAGATACGCAGTATTTT.

The chain employs TRBV5-1 and TRBJ2-1; 7 nucleotides line up with TRBD2. The CDR3 spans 15 residues. The trim removed 3 bases at V and 8 bases at J, leaving 11 bases unmatched. Looked up from germline, CDR1 is SGHRS and CDR2 is YFSETQ. CDR3 in amino acids: CASSSPGGGGDEQFF. DNA of the CDR3: TGCGCCAGCAGCTCCCCGGGCGGGGGAGGCGATGAGCAGTTCTTC.

V and J are TRBV7-9 and TRBJ2-1; the D gene is possibly TRBD2 (6 bases). The CDR3 runs to 16 residues. The germline V gene encodes CDR1 SEHNR and CDR2 FQNEAQ (reference sequence). The V gene lost 2 bases and the J gene lost 7 bases, with 18 bases spanning the gap. The CDR3 DNA reads TGTGCCAGCAGCTTAACCCGGGGGAGGTCGGGGAATGAGCAGTTCTTC. Its protein product is CASSLTRGRSGNEQFF.

This chain connects TRBV6-5 to TRBJ2-7, with no clear D. Germline CDR1 reads MNHEY; CDR2 reads SVGAGI. V was shortened by 10 bases and J by 4 bases, with 11 bases between the two germline ends. The CDR3 has 11 residues. The CDR3 is CATRYRYEQYF. The CDR3, as DNA: TGTGCCACCAGGTACCGATACGAGCAGTACTTC.

The rearrangement links TRBV6-5 to TRBJ1-6; no clear D. The germline V gene has CDR1 MNHEY and CDR2 SVGAGI. CDR3 length: 16 residues. Trimming pared 4 bases from V and 0 bases from J, leaving 10 bases between. The CDR3 loop reads CASSSNPSSYNSPLHF. The DNA of the CDR3 is TGTGCCAGCAGTTCTAACCCGAGCTCCTATAATTCACCCCTCCACTTT.

The rearrangement links TRBV5-1 to TRBJ2-5; D is undetermined. The DNA end is a closer match to TRBJ2-7, so the J assignment may be wrong. From germline, CDR1 is SGHRS and CDR2 YFSETQ. There are 13 residues in the CDR3. CDR3 in DNA: TGCGCCAGCAGCTTGGATGGCAGGTACGAGCAGTACTTC. This sequence encodes CASSLDGRYEQYF.

V gene TRBV2 combines with J gene TRBJ2-5, with 10 bases lining up with TRBD1. The germline CDR1 and CDR2 sequences are SNHLY and FYNNEI. The CDR3 runs to 12 residues. The junction had 0 bases not matched to a gene; V was cut back by 6 bases and J by 5 bases. CDR3 sequence: CASRDRGETQYF. Written as DNA, the CDR3 is TGTGCCAGCAGGGACAGGGGGGAGACCCAGTACTTC.

V gene TRBV9 combines with J gene TRBJ2-1; 11 bases are shared with TRBD1. This CDR3 region has 15 residues. V lost 2 bases, J lost 3 bases, and 1 base stayed unmatched. Germline CDR1 SGDLS, CDR2 YYNGEE. CDR3: CASSVGTGGYNEQFF. For the CDR3, the DNA is TGTGCCAGCAGCGTCGGGACAGGGGGCTACAATGAGCAGTTCTTC.

This rearrangement joins TRBV28 to TRBJ1-5, with 9 bases that match TRBD1. Germline CDR1 is MDHEN and CDR2 is SYDVKM. The CDR3 consists of 18 residues. V dropped 4 bases and J dropped 3; count of bases not matched to a gene: 13. The CDR3, as DNA: TGTGCCAGCAGTTCCATTTTGACAGGGGGGGGGTTCAATCAGCCCCAGCATTTT. Translation: CASSSILTGGGFNQPQHF.

The chain recombines TRBV30 with TRBJ2-1; 10 nucleotides agree with TRBD1. The ends lost 1 base at V and 5 bases at J; junction bases unmatched: 8. Germline loops: CDR1 GTSNPN, CDR2 SVGIG (reference sequence). This CDR3 has 16 amino acids. The CDR3 loop reads CAWSDYGTGEDNEQFF. The CDR3 nucleotides are TGTGCCTGGAGTGACTACGGGACAGGGGAGGACAATGAGCAGTTCTTC.

As to this clone: At one end, the junction sequence differs from germline, possibly due to a read error. The chain is built from TRBV29-1 and TRBJ1-1, with D uncertain. In germline, CDR1 is SQVTM, CDR2 ANQGSEA. The CDR3 loop spans 14 amino acids. The CDR3 protein is CSVEAEGLNTEAFF. Here the CDR3 DNA reads TGCAGCGTCGAAGCGGAGGGCCTGAACACTGAAGCTTTCTTT.

The rearrangement joins TRBV19 to TRBJ2-7; D might be TRBD1 (5 bases). Looked up from germline, CDR1 is LNHDA and CDR2 is SQIVND (reference sequence). The V end was cut by 7 bases, the J end by 5 bases, with 18 bases between. There are 14 residues in the CDR3. The CDR3 here is CASTQRPGINEQYF. DNA of the CDR3: TGTGCCAGTACCCAGAGGCCAGGGATAAACGAGCAGTACTTC.

The chain employs TRBV2 and TRBJ2-5; D is perhaps TRBD1 (6 bases). V lost 5 bases to trimming and J lost 2 bases, with 12 bases between them. Per the germline V gene, CDR1 is SNHLY and CDR2 is FYNNEI. The CDR3 contains 14 residues. The DNA for the CDR3 is TGTGCCAGCAGTAAAGGGACAAAACAAGAGACCCAGTACTTC. Amino acids: CASSKGTKQETQYF. The whole variable domain, filled in from reference TRBV2 and TRBJ2-5, reads EPEVTQTPSHQVTQMGQEVILRCVPISNHLYFYWYRQILGQKVEFLVSFYNNEISEKSEIFDDQFSVERPDGSNFTLKIRSTKLEDSAMYFCASSKGTKQETQYFGPGTRLLVL.

This clone was counted once. The V gene is TRBV30, the J gene TRBJ2-2; unclear D gene. In germline, CDR1 is GTSNPN, CDR2 SVGIG (reference sequence). Trimming left V 3 bases short and J 5 bases short, with 13 bases between. This CDR3 has 14 amino acids. CDR3 nucleotide sequence: TGTGCCTGGAGAGGGCTAGGATCGACCGGGGAGCTGTTTTTT. This gives the protein CAWRGLGSTGELFF.

The genes are TRBV7-3 and TRBJ2-1; 16 nucleotides line up with TRBD2. The V segment lost 5 bases and the J segment 7 bases; nucleotides outside the gene matches: 8. CDR1 is SGHTA, CDR2 FQGTGA, per germline. This CDR3 contains 17 residues. The CDR3 is CASSQEPGLAGGNEQFF. The CDR3 nucleotides are TGTGCCAGCAGCCAGGAACCGGGACTAGCGGGAGGGAATGAGCAGTTCTTC.

V is TRBV27 and J is TRBJ2-3, with TRBD1 identical over 9 bases. The CDR3 has 14 amino acids. CDR1 MNHEY and CDR2 SMNVEV come from the germline V gene (reference sequence). This CDR3 is CAPFRGQGSDTQYF. The DNA for the CDR3 is TGTGCTCCCTTTCGGGGACAGGGTTCAGATACGCAGTATTTT.

This chain connects TRBV15 to TRBJ2-5; no clear D gene. CDR1 is LNHNV and CDR2 is YYDKDF in the germline V gene (reference sequence). V was pared by 2 bases and J by 2 bases, with 15 bases between. This CDR3 contains 16 residues. CDR3: CATSRSRPQRQETQYF. The CDR3 DNA is TGTGCCACCAGCAGATCGAGACCTCAAAGACAAGAGACCCAGTACTTC.

The V and J genes are TRBV7-9 and TRBJ2-7, with 11 bases lining up with TRBD2. The CDR3 length is 15 residues. V dropped 6 bases and J dropped 1; count of bases not matched to a gene: 5. The germline V gene has CDR1 SEHNR and CDR2 FQNEAQ (reference sequence). The CDR3 nucleotides read TGTGCCAGCAGACCCACTAGCGGGAGATCCTACGAGCAGTACTTC. Protein product: CASRPTSGRSYEQYF. The whole variable domain, filled in from reference TRBV7-9 and TRBJ2-7, reads DTGVSQNPRHKITKRGQNVTFRCDPISEHNRLYWYRQTLGQGPEFLTYFQNEAQLEKSRLLSDRFSAERPKGSFSTLEIQRTEQGDSAMYLCASRPTSGRSYEQYFGPGTRLTVT.

The count of this clone is one. V gene TRBV27 combines with J gene TRBJ1-2; D is uncertain. The ends were cut back, 2 bases at V and 4 bases at J, with 5 bases in the middle. The CDR3 has 12 residues. Germline CDR1 and CDR2: MNHEY and SMNVEV (reference sequence). CDR3 in amino acids: CASSLKGYGYTF. The CDR3 DNA is TGTGCCAGCAGTTTAAAGGGCTATGGCTACACCTTC.

The J gene is TRBJ2-1, the V gene TRBV29-1; TRBD1 aligns across 9 bases. This CDR3 contains 15 residues. The germline V gene encodes CDR1 SQVTM and CDR2 ANQGSEA. CDR3 sequence (DNA): TGCACTCCACGGGAGGACAGGGGCAACCACAATGAGCAGTTCTTC. Its translation: CTPREDRGNHNEQFF.

This chain links TRBV20-1 with TRBJ2-1; D remains ambiguous. Germline CDR1 DFQATT, CDR2 SNEGSKA (reference sequence). V was shortened by 6 bases and J by 11 bases, with 14 bases between the two germline ends. This CDR3 is 11 amino acids long. The CDR3 sequence: CSALWPDQQFF. The CDR3, as DNA: TGCAGTGCCCTCTGGCCGGATCAGCAGTTCTTC.

The V gene is TRBV2, the J gene TRBJ1-2, with 8 bases fitting TRBD1. Unmatched junction bases numbered 8, after V lost 6 bases and J lost 5 bases. The CDR3 covers 14 residues. Germline CDR1 reads SNHLY; CDR2 reads FYNNEI. CDR3 coding DNA: TGTGCCAGCAGCCTGGACAGGGATATTTATGGCTACACCTTC. It is translated as CASSLDRDIYGYTF.

This clone was counted a single time. This chain connects TRBV28 to TRBJ1-2; 7 bases match TRBD1. The CDR3 is 14 residues long. In germline, CDR1 is MDHEN, CDR2 SYDVKM. With V trimmed by 7 bases and J by 6 bases, 11 bases remained unmatched. The CDR3, as DNA: TGTGCCAGCACCCACCTTACCGACAGGGATGGCTACACCTTC. This sequence encodes CASTHLTDRDGYTF.